Sequencing of this T cell receptor (beta chain) was carried out in a study of blood T cell repertoires in COVID-19. The method was immunoSEQ multiplex PCR; TCRdb's version includes in-frame clones alone and lacks a portion of them. The sample holds under 80,000 clones, roughly 89% seen once. The origin of this receptor is a human donor in a cohort sampled during active COVID-19. Sequenced: peripheral blood.

CDR3 loop: CASSLEAQGGYGYTF. CDR3 DNA sequence: TGTGCCAGCAGCTTAGAGGCCCAGGGTGGCTATGGCTACACCTTC. The chain is built from TRBV7-9 and TRBJ1-2; tentatively, D is TRBD1 (5 bases). This CDR3 comprises 15 residues. CDR1 is SEHNR, CDR2 FQNEAQ, per germline (reference sequence). Trimming took 1 base from V and 4 from J, leaving 13 bases between them.